A selection of T cell receptor beta chains follows, all from one sample in a study of T cells in Graves' hyperthyroidism and ophthalmopathy. TCRdb fed the multiplex PCR reads into MiXCR, producing one record per CDR3 protein. In the table there are about 740,000 distinct CDR3 sequences, 12% to 15% of which are singletons. Input material: blood. The receptors shown here come from a woman between 18 and 29 years old with Graves' hyperthyroidism. Both conserved end residues are part of each CDR3. The order of the fields is J gene, D gene, clone size, V gene, CDR3 protein, CDR3 DNA. The D gene is left open where the match is weak. Clone size is given for some rows only: seen once, a few or many times, or a class if the clone is expanded.

j_gene: TRBJ1-1
d_gene: .
abundance: .
v_gene: TRBV5-6
CDR3aa: CASSLYQTMNTEAFF
CDR3nt: TGTGCCAGCAGCTTGTACCAGACAATGAACACTGAAGCTTTCTTT

j_gene: TRBJ2-7
d_gene: TRBD2
abundance: many
v_gene: TRBV3-1
CDR3aa: CASSRGLAGVNEQYF
CDR3nt: TGTGCCAGCAGCCGGGGACTAGCGGGAGTTAATGAGCAGTACTTC

j_gene: TRBJ1-2
d_gene: .
abundance: .
v_gene: TRBV7-9
CDR3aa: CASSLEGVGYTF
CDR3nt: TGTGCCAGCAGCTTAGAAGGTGTCGGCTACACCTTC

j_gene: TRBJ1-1
d_gene: .
abundance: many
v_gene: TRBV11-3
CDR3aa: CASSLWQGPRTRSTEAFF
CDR3nt: TGTGCCAGCAGCTTATGGCAGGGTCCCCGGACCCGAAGCACTGAAGCTTTCTTT

j_gene: TRBJ2-3
d_gene: TRBD1
abundance: few
v_gene: TRBV19
CDR3aa: CASSTTGGSTDTQYF
CDR3nt: TGTGCCAGTAGTACGACAGGGGGAAGCACAGATACGCAGTATTTT

j_gene: TRBJ1-5
d_gene: .
abundance: many
v_gene: TRBV6-1
CDR3aa: CASKAGYSNQPQHF
CDR3nt: TGTGCCAGCAAAGCCGGGTATAGCAATCAGCCCCAGCATTTT

j_gene: TRBJ2-5
d_gene: TRBD1
abundance: few
v_gene: TRBV18
CDR3aa: CASSPPTGGAPETQYF
CDR3nt: TGTGCCAGCTCACCACCCACAGGGGGCGCCCCGGAGACCCAGTACTTC

j_gene: TRBJ1-4
d_gene: .
abundance: .
v_gene: TRBV20-1
CDR3aa: CSASGTVNEKLFF
CDR3nt: TGCAGTGCTTCCGGGACTGTGAATGAAAAACTGTTTTTT

j_gene: TRBJ1-6
d_gene: TRBD1
abundance: .
v_gene: TRBV28
CDR3aa: CASRLGQGALNSPLHF
CDR3nt: TGTGCCAGCAGACTGGGACAGGGGGCACTTAATTCACCCCTCCACTTT

j_gene: TRBJ2-2
d_gene: TRBD1
abundance: few
v_gene: TRBV15
CDR3aa: CATSLRDRGPGELFF
CDR3nt: TGTGCCACCAGCCTCCGGGACAGGGGGCCCGGGGAGCTGTTTTTT

j_gene: TRBJ1-6
d_gene: .
abundance: .
v_gene: TRBV4-1
CDR3aa: CASSQDVQVGSPLHF
CDR3nt: TGCGCCAGCAGCCAAGACGTACAGGTGGGGTCACCCCTCCACTTT

j_gene: TRBJ1-1
d_gene: .
abundance: .
v_gene: TRBV6-2/TRBV6-3
CDR3aa: CASSYSAGIWAEAFF
CDR3nt: TGTGCCAGCAGTTACTCGGCCGGTATCTGGGCTGAAGCTTTCTTT

j_gene: TRBJ1-1
d_gene: TRBD1
abundance: .
v_gene: TRBV5-4
CDR3aa: CASSLLQGVSSDTEAFF
CDR3nt: TGTGCCAGCAGCTTGTTACAGGGGGTTTCGTCGGACACTGAAGCTTTCTTT

j_gene: TRBJ1-4
d_gene: .
abundance: .
v_gene: TRBV6-2/TRBV6-3
CDR3aa: CASSSRDGENEKLFF
CDR3nt: TGTGCCAGCAGTTCAAGGGACGGAGAGAATGAAAAACTGTTTTTT

j_gene: TRBJ2-2
d_gene: .
abundance: .
v_gene: TRBV6-1
CDR3aa: CASTWANTGELFF
CDR3nt: TGTGCCAGCACCTGGGCGAACACCGGGGAGCTGTTTTTT

j_gene: TRBJ1-5
d_gene: .
abundance: many
v_gene: TRBV28
CDR3aa: CASKGSGNQPQHF
CDR3nt: TGTGCCAGCAAGGGATCGGGAAATCAGCCCCAGCATTTT

j_gene: TRBJ2-3
d_gene: TRBD2
abundance: .
v_gene: TRBV13
CDR3aa: CASSPKERDPSDTQYF
CDR3nt: TGTGCCAGCAGCCCAAAGGAGCGGGACCCCTCAGATACGCAGTATTTT

j_gene: TRBJ2-7
d_gene: .
abundance: many
v_gene: TRBV5-1
CDR3aa: CASSTRTADSYEQYF
CDR3nt: TGCGCCAGCAGCACCCGGACAGCGGACTCCTACGAGCAGTACTTC

j_gene: TRBJ2-5
d_gene: TRBD2
abundance: many
v_gene: TRBV28
CDR3aa: CASSFLPGLAGVGQETQYF
CDR3nt: TGTGCCAGCAGTTTTTTGCCGGGACTAGCGGGAGTGGGGCAAGAGACCCAGTACTTC

j_gene: TRBJ1-5
d_gene: .
abundance: many
v_gene: TRBV11-2
CDR3aa: CASSSVDRPYSNQPQHF
CDR3nt: TGTGCCAGCAGCTCGGTCGACAGACCATATAGCAATCAGCCCCAGCATTTT

j_gene: TRBJ2-3
d_gene: .
abundance: few
v_gene: TRBV7-3
CDR3aa: CASSPASSTDTQYF
CDR3nt: TGTGCCAGCAGCCCGGCCTCTAGCACAGATACGCAGTATTTT

j_gene: TRBJ1-2
d_gene: .
abundance: many
v_gene: TRBV6-1
CDR3aa: CASGGREDYGYTF
CDR3nt: TGTGCCTCGGGGGGGCGCGAGGACTATGGCTACACCTTC

j_gene: TRBJ2-2
d_gene: TRBD2
abundance: few
v_gene: TRBV7-9
CDR3aa: CASSIPGLEGPGELFF
CDR3nt: TGTGCCAGCAGCATTCCGGGACTAGAGGGCCCCGGGGAGCTGTTTTTT

j_gene: TRBJ2-1
d_gene: .
abundance: few
v_gene: TRBV2
CDR3aa: CASSTTRNNEQFF
CDR3nt: TGTGCCAGCAGTACGACCCGGAATAATGAGCAGTTCTTC

j_gene: TRBJ2-3
d_gene: .
abundance: few
v_gene: TRBV24-1
CDR3aa: CAPHGEFTQYF
CDR3nt: TGTGCCCCCCACGGGGAATTTACGCAGTATTTT

j_gene: TRBJ2-2
d_gene: .
abundance: many
v_gene: TRBV27
CDR3aa: CASSFQLTMAGELFF
CDR3nt: TGTGCCAGCAGTTTCCAACTAACTATGGCCGGGGAGCTGTTTTTT

j_gene: TRBJ1-2
d_gene: TRBD1
abundance: .
v_gene: TRBV12-3/TRBV12-4
CDR3aa: CASTYRTGNFTF
CDR3nt: TGTGCCAGCACTTACAGGACAGGGAATTTCACCTTC

j_gene: TRBJ2-3
d_gene: TRBD2
abundance: .
v_gene: TRBV7-6
CDR3aa: CASSLYAGSGRSTDTQYF
CDR3nt: TGTGCCAGCAGCTTATACGCGGGTAGCGGGAGGAGCACAGATACGCAGTATTTT

j_gene: TRBJ2-7
d_gene: .
abundance: .
v_gene: TRBV29-1
CDR3aa: CSVVLYSYEQYF
CDR3nt: TGCAGCGTTGTTCTCTACTCCTACGAGCAGTACTTC

j_gene: TRBJ2-1
d_gene: .
abundance: .
v_gene: TRBV7-2
CDR3aa: CASSIPWVDGPRAHEQFF
CDR3nt: TGTGCCAGCAGCATACCGTGGGTGGATGGACCCAGGGCCCATGAGCAGTTCTTC

j_gene: TRBJ2-7
d_gene: .
abundance: few
v_gene: TRBV10-3
CDR3aa: CASRTDSSYEQYF
CDR3nt: TGTGCCTCCCGGACAGATAGCTCCTACGAGCAGTACTTC

j_gene: TRBJ2-7
d_gene: .
abundance: .
v_gene: TRBV11-2
CDR3aa: CASSSPRGAHGRLNEQYF
CDR3nt: TGTGCCAGCAGCTCCCCCCGTGGGGCGCACGGTCGTTTAAACGAGCAGTACTTC

j_gene: TRBJ2-1
d_gene: TRBD2
abundance: many
v_gene: TRBV7-2
CDR3aa: CASSLVPETSGRANEQFF
CDR3nt: TGTGCCAGCAGCTTAGTCCCCGAGACTAGCGGGAGGGCTAATGAGCAGTTCTTC

j_gene: TRBJ2-7
d_gene: .
abundance: .
v_gene: TRBV4-1
CDR3aa: CASSTPGGDEQYF
CDR3nt: TGCGCCAGCAGCACCCCAGGGGGGGACGAGCAGTACTTC

j_gene: TRBJ2-1
d_gene: .
abundance: few
v_gene: TRBV5-6
CDR3aa: CASSFAHSYNEQFF
CDR3nt: TGTGCCAGCAGCTTCGCGCACTCCTACAATGAGCAGTTCTTC

j_gene: TRBJ2-7
d_gene: TRBD1
abundance: .
v_gene: TRBV6-1
CDR3aa: CASRDGGTGVYEQYF
CDR3nt: TGTGCCAGCAGAGACGGCGGGACAGGGGTCTACGAGCAGTACTTC

j_gene: TRBJ2-7
d_gene: .
abundance: few
v_gene: TRBV11-2
CDR3aa: CASRQPGLTGDEQYF
CDR3nt: TGTGCCAGCAGGCAACCGGGACTAACAGGGGATGAGCAGTACTTC

j_gene: TRBJ2-7
d_gene: .
abundance: many
v_gene: TRBV7-9
CDR3aa: CASSLTTPYEQYF
CDR3nt: TGTGCCAGCAGCTTGACGACCCCCTACGAGCAGTACTTC

j_gene: TRBJ1-1
d_gene: .
abundance: .
v_gene: TRBV6-5
CDR3aa: CASSLAGNTDAFF
CDR3nt: TGTGCCAGCAGTTTAGCAGGGAACACTGATGCTTTCTTT

j_gene: TRBJ2-1
d_gene: .
abundance: .
v_gene: TRBV27
CDR3aa: CASSLYPGGPAGSNNEQFF
CDR3nt: TGTGCCAGCAGTTTATATCCCGGGGGGCCAGCGGGGTCCAACAATGAGCAGTTCTTC

j_gene: TRBJ1-1
d_gene: .
abundance: few
v_gene: TRBV28
CDR3aa: CASRKVEAFF
CDR3nt: TGTGCCAGCAGAAAAGTTGAAGCTTTCTTT

j_gene: TRBJ2-2
d_gene: .
abundance: .
v_gene: TRBV6-2/TRBV6-3
CDR3aa: CASSRGRATGELFF
CDR3nt: TGTGCCAGCAGCAGGGGAAGGGCCACCGGGGAGCTGTTTTTT

j_gene: TRBJ1-1
d_gene: TRBD1
abundance: few
v_gene: TRBV28
CDR3aa: CASSPWDRWNTEAFF
CDR3nt: TGTGCCAGCAGTCCATGGGACAGGTGGAACACTGAAGCTTTCTTT

j_gene: TRBJ2-5
d_gene: TRBD2
abundance: few
v_gene: TRBV27
CDR3aa: CASRFASGSETQYF
CDR3nt: TGTGCCAGCAGATTTGCTAGCGGGAGTGAGACCCAGTACTTC

j_gene: TRBJ1-2
d_gene: TRBD1
abundance: .
v_gene: TRBV7-8
CDR3aa: CASSLADRGVRCTF
CDR3nt: TGTGCCAGCAGCTTAGCAGACAGGGGCGTTCGGTGCACCTTC

j_gene: TRBJ2-1
d_gene: .
abundance: few
v_gene: TRBV27
CDR3aa: CASSFSGRAEQFF
CDR3nt: TGTGCCAGCAGTTTCAGCGGCAGGGCTGAGCAGTTCTTC

j_gene: TRBJ2-5
d_gene: TRBD2
abundance: many
v_gene: TRBV5-6
CDR3aa: CASSSSGKEETQYF
CDR3nt: TGTGCCAGCAGCTCGAGCGGGAAGGAAGAGACCCAGTACTTC

j_gene: TRBJ1-4
d_gene: .
abundance: .
v_gene: TRBV4-3
CDR3aa: CASSQGRNEKLFF
CDR3nt: TGCGCCAGCAGCCAAGGTCGTAATGAAAAACTGTTTTTT

j_gene: TRBJ2-7
d_gene: .
abundance: few
v_gene: TRBV6-6
CDR3aa: CASSYEGHPAYEQYF
CDR3nt: TGTGCCAGCAGTTACGAGGGTCATCCAGCCTACGAGCAGTACTTC

j_gene: TRBJ2-1
d_gene: TRBD1
abundance: .
v_gene: TRBV12-3/TRBV12-4
CDR3aa: CASRDPGQGFSEQFF
CDR3nt: TGTGCCAGCAGGGACCCGGGACAGGGTTTTTCCGAGCAGTTCTTC

j_gene: TRBJ2-7
d_gene: .
abundance: .
v_gene: TRBV25-1
CDR3aa: CASSEYYPGTSYEQYF
CDR3nt: TGTGCCAGCAGTGAATATTATCCGGGAACCTCCTACGAGCAGTACTTC

j_gene: TRBJ1-4
d_gene: .
abundance: .
v_gene: TRBV28
CDR3aa: CASSSPIGEKLFF
CDR3nt: TGTGCCAGCAGTTCACCAATAGGGGAAAAACTGTTTTTT

j_gene: TRBJ1-5
d_gene: .
abundance: many
v_gene: TRBV30
CDR3aa: CAWSVLGSNQPQHF
CDR3nt: TGTGCCTGGAGTGTACTAGGGTCCAATCAGCCCCAGCATTTT